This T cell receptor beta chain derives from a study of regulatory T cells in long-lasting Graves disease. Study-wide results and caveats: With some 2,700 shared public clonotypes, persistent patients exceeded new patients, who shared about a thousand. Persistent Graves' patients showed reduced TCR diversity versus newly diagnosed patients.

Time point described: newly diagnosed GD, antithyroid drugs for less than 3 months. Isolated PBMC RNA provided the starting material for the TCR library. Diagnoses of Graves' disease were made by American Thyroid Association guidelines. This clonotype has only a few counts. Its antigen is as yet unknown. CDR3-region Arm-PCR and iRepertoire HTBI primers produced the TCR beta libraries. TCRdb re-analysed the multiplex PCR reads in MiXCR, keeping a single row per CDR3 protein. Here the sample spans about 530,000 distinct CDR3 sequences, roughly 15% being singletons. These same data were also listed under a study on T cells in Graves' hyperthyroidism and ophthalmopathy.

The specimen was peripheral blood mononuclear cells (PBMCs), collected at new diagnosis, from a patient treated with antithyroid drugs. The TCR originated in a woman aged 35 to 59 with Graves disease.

The chain's CDR3 is CAISEWGQGGLNEQFF. For the CDR3, the DNA is TGTGCCATCAGTGAGTGGGGGCAGGGGGGATTAAATGAGCAGTTCTTC. The chain uses TRBV10-3 and TRBJ2-1, with D possibly being TRBD1 (7 bases). This CDR3 is built from 16 residues. Per the germline V gene, CDR1 is ENHRY and CDR2 is SYGVKD. V lost 1 base and J 7 bases, leaving 17 bases between the germline ends.